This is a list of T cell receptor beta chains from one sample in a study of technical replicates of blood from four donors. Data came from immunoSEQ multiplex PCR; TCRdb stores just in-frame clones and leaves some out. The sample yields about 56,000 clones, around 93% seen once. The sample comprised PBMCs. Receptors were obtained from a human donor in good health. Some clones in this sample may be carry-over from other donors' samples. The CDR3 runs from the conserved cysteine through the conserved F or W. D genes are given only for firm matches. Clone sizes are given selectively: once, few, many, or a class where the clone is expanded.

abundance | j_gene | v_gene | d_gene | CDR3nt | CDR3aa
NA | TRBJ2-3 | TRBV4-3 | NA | TGCGCCAGCAGCCCCTACAAGGAGTCGGCAGATACGCAGTATTTT | CASSPYKESADTQYF
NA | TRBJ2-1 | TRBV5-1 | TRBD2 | TGCGCCAGCAGCTTGGCCGGGACTACTATCTACGAGCAGTTCTTC | CASSLAGTTIYEQFF
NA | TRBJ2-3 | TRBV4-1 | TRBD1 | TGCGCCAGCAGCCCTCGGACAGGGGAAAGTTTGGATACGCAGTATTTT | CASSPRTGESLDTQYF
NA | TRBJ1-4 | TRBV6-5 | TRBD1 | TGTGCCAGCAGTAAGGGGGCGGCGGATGAAAAACTGTTTTTT | CASSKGAADEKLFF
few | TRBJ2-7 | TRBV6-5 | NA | TGTGCCAGCAGTAATGGGGGGGCTGGGTACGAGCAGTACTTC | CASSNGGAGYEQYF
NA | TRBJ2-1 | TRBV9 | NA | TGTGCCAGCAGCCCGGCGGGGCGCTCCTACAATGAGCAGTTCTTC | CASSPAGRSYNEQFF
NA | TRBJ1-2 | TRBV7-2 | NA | TGTGCCAGCAGCTTCCGCGACGGGGGAGTCTATGGCTACACCTTC | CASSFRDGGVYGYTF
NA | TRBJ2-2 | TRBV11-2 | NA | TGTGCCAGCAGCTTAGTAACACCTAGGGGGACCGGGGAGCTGTTTTTT | CASSLVTPRGTGELFF
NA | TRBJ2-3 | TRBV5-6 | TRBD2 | TGTGCCAGCAGCTTGCTTCTAGCGGGAGAAGGGTTAACAGATACGCAGTATTTT | CASSLLLAGEGLTDTQYF
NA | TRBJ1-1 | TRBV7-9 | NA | TGTGCCAGCAGCTTAGTCGGGGGGGGGAACACTGAAGCTTTCTTT | CASSLVGGGNTEAFF
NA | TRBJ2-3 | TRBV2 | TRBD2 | TGTGCCAGCAGTGACACGGGGGGTCGGACAGATACGCAGTATTTT | CASSDTGGRTDTQYF
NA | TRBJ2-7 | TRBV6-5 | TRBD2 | TGTGCCAGCAGTGTACTAGCGGGATCCTACGAGCAGTACTTC | CASSVLAGSYEQYF
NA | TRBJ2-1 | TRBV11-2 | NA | TGTGCCAGCAGCGAGGGGGAGTTAAATGAGCAGTTCTTC | CASSEGELNEQFF
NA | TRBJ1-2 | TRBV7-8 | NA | TGTGCCAGCAGCGGCTACAGGGTGTACGACTATGGCTACACCTTC | CASSGYRVYDYGYTF
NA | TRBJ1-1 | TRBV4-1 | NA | TGCGCCAGCAGCCAAGATCTCGGCAGGATGAACACTGAAGCTTTCTTT | CASSQDLGRMNTEAFF
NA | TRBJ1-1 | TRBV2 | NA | TGTGCCAGCAGAGAGTACAGGGAGGGCACTGAAGCTTTCTTT | CASREYREGTEAFF
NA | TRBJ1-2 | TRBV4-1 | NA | TGCGCCAGCAGCGAAATGGGGGGAGCTAACTATGGCTACACCTTC | CASSEMGGANYGYTF
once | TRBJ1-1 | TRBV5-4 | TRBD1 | TGTGCCAGCAGATCTCCGGGACAGACGAACACTGAAGCTTTCTTT | CASRSPGQTNTEAFF
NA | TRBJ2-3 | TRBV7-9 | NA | TGTGCCACTAACTACCCTCCCGGCGATACGCAGTATTTT | CATNYPPGDTQYF
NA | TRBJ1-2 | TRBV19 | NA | TGTGCCAGTAGTATAGTGGGGGGGCCGAGTAATGGCTACACCTTC | CASSIVGGPSNGYTF
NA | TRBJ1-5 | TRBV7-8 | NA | TGTGCCAGCAGCTTAGCGGGGGGGGCATTGGGTCAGCCCCAGCATTTT | CASSLAGGALGQPQHF
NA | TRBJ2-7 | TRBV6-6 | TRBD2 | TGTGCCAGCAGTTACAGGCGGGAGTTCTCCTACGAGCAGTACTTC | CASSYRREFSYEQYF
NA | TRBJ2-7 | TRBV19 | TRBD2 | TGTGCCAGTAGTGACACTAGCGGGGGACTTTCCTACGAGCAGTACTTC | CASSDTSGGLSYEQYF
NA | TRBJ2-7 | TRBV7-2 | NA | TGTGCCAGCAGCTCAGAAGGGGGGGGCCCGTACGAGCAGTACTTC | CASSSEGGGPYEQYF
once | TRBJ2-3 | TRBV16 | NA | TGTGCCAGCAGCCAAAGCAGCACAGATACGCAGTATTTT | CASSQSSTDTQYF
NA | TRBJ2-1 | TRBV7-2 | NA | TGTGCCAGCAGCTTAGGATGGACTTTTAATGAGCAGTTCTTC | CASSLGWTFNEQFF
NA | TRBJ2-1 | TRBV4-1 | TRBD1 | TGCGCCAGCGGGGGGCGAGACAGGGGGGTAGGCAATGAGCAGTTCTTC | CASGGRDRGVGNEQFF